Below are 7 T cell receptor beta chains sequenced from a single sample in a study of monozygotic twins with inflammatory bowel disease. TCRdb reworked the 5' RACE reads into one entry per CDR3 protein, no DNA. Recorded for this sample: 150,000 to 200,000 distinct CDR3 sequences. Sequencing was performed on blood. The origin of the receptors is a human donor with ulcerative colitis or Crohn's disease, or a healthy co-twin of an affected twin (not recorded which).

This chain uses TRBV20-1 with TRBJ2-1; as DNA is missing, the TRBD2 call by TCRdb cannot be tested. In germline, CDR1 is DFQATT, CDR2 SNEGSKA (reference sequence). This CDR3 comprises 15 residues. CDR3 loop: CSAKGSSGGYNEQFF.

The genes are TRBV27 and TRBJ2-7; TCRdb's D call, TRBD1, is unchecked because there is no DNA. The length of the CDR3 is 14 residues. Germline CDR1 and CDR2: MNHEY and SMNVEV (reference sequence). The CDR3 loop is CASGQGSTHYEQYF.

The genes are TRBV5-1 and TRBJ2-2. This CDR3 has 15 amino acids. Germline V lookup: CDR1 SGHRS, CDR2 YFSETQ. The CDR3 spells CASSSVVGDTGELFF.

The rearrangement uses TRBV28 and TRBJ2-1. CDR1 is MDHEN, CDR2 SYDVKM, per germline. The CDR3 consists of 16 residues. The CDR3 is CASSSPWARSYNEQFF.

The chain combines TRBV4-3 with TRBJ2-2; TCRdb returns TRBD1, unconfirmable since there is no DNA. This CDR3 is 14 amino acids long. Germline V gene data show CDR1 as LGHNA and CDR2 as YSLEER. This CDR3 is CASSQDRGAGELFF.

V gene TRBV12-5 combines with J gene TRBJ2-3; TCRdb calls TRBD1, which cannot be checked without DNA. The CDR3 runs 17 residues. Looked up from germline, CDR1 is LGHNT and CDR2 is FRNRAP. CDR3 amino acids: CASGLVLRGGRTDTQYF.

This chain uses TRBV4-2 with TRBJ2-1; TCRdb reports TRBD2, a call that lacks DNA to check it against. This CDR3 has 15 amino acids. CDR1 is LGHNA and CDR2 is YNFKEQ in the germline V gene. CDR3 in amino acids: CASSQEVAGSNEQFF.